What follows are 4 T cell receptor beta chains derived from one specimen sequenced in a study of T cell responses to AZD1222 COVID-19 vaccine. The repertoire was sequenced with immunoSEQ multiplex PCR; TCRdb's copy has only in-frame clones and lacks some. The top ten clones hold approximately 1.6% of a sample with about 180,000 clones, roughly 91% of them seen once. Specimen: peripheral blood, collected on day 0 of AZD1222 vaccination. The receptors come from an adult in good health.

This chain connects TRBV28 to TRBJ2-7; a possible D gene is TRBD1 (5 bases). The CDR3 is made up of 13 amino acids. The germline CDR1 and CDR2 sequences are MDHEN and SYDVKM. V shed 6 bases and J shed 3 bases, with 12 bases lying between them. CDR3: CASSLGDSYEQYF. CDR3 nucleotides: TGTGCCAGCAGCTTAGGCGACAGCTACGAGCAGTACTTC.

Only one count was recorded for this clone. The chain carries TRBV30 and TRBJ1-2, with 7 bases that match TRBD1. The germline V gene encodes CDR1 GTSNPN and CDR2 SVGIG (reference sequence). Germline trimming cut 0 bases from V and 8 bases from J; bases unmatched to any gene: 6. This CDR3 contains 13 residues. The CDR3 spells CAWSVQGPGGYTF. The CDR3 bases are TGTGCCTGGAGTGTACAGGGGCCTGGGGGCTACACCTTC.

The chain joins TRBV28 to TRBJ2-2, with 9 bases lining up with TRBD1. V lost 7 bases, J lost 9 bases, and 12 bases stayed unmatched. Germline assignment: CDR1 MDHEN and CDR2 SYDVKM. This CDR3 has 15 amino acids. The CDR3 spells CASNPGQGYPRELFF. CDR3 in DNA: TGTGCCAGCAATCCGGGACAGGGCTACCCCAGGGAGCTGTTTTTT.

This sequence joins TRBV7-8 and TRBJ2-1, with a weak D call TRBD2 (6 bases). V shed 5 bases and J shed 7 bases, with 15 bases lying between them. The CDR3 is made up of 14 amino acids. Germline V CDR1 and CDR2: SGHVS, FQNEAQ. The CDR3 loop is CASSPKEGRNEQFF. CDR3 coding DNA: TGTGCCAGCAGCCCCAAGGAGGGCAGGAATGAGCAGTTCTTC.